The 27 T cell receptor beta chains given below trace back to one sample, sequenced in a study of T cell repertoires in cytomegalovirus infection. TCRdb independently ran MiXCR on the reads; one entry per CDR3 protein. Of 150,000 to 200,000 distinct CDR3 sequences in the sample, 15% to 20% are singletons; the top ten hold around 2.7%. The sequenced sample consisted of PBMCs. The receptors shown here come from a human donor in good health (CMV status not recorded). Some clones in this sample may be carry-over from other donors' samples.

The gene calls are TRBV6-2 or TRBV6-3 and TRBJ1-5; D perhaps matches TRBD1 (6 bases). The germline V gene encodes CDR1 MNHEY and CDR2 SVGEGT. There are 13 residues in the CDR3. Trimming removed 6 bases from V and 6 bases from J, with 12 bases in between. In DNA, the CDR3 is TGTGCCAGCAGACAGGGCCCGGGTCAGCCCCAGCATTTT. Translation gives CASRQGPGQPQHF.

In this sample, this clonotype turned up once. A much bigger clone sits one base away, suggesting this may be a read error. The rearrangement joins TRBV28 to TRBJ1-1, with 8 nucleotides matching TRBD1. The length of the CDR3 is 16 residues. The V gene's germline CDR1 is MDHEN and CDR2 SYDVKM. The CDR3 nucleotides are TGTGCCAACAGTTTGACCGGGACAGGTCCGAACACTGAAGCTTTCTTT. The encoded protein is CANSLTGTGPNTEAFF. Supplemented by reference TRBV28 and TRBJ1-1, the full variable domain reads DVKVTQSSRYLVKRTGEKVFLECVQDMDHENMFWYRQDPGLGLRLIYFSYDVKMKEKGDIPEGYSVSREKKERFSLILESASTNQTSMYLCANSLTGTGPNTEAFFGQGTRLTVV.

This clonotype came up many times. The chain recombines TRBV7-8 with TRBJ2-5, with 12 bases that match TRBD1. Germline V gene lookup returns CDR1 SGHVS and CDR2 FQNEAQ. V shed 4 bases, J shed 5 bases, and the junction held 5 bases outside the gene matches. The CDR3 consists of 15 residues. CDR3 in amino acids: CASSWTGQGAETQYF. The CDR3, as DNA: TGTGCCAGCAGCTGGACGGGACAGGGGGCCGAGACCCAGTACTTC.

This clonotype has at least ten counts. The rearrangement uses TRBV27 and TRBJ2-6, with 8 bases aligning to TRBD1. The V gene's germline CDR1 is MNHEY and CDR2 SMNVEV (reference sequence). CDR3 length: 19 residues. The J segment lost 2 bases and the V segment lost 2 bases, leaving 11 bases of the junction unmatched. The CDR3 sequence: CASSLQKSGGRAGANVLTF. The CDR3 DNA sequence: TGTGCCAGCAGTTTACAAAAATCAGGGGGCCGCGCTGGGGCCAACGTCCTGACTTTC.

This clonotype was counted ten times or more. The gene calls are TRBV27 and TRBJ1-1; 9 nucleotides align to TRBD1. J gave up 1 base and V 4 bases, and 10 bases lay outside the gene matches. The CDR3 runs 17 residues. CDR1 is MNHEY and CDR2 is SMNVEV in the germline V gene (reference sequence). The DNA for the CDR3 is TGTGCCAGCAGTTCCTATTGGACAGGGGAACAGAACACTGAAGCTTTCTTT. Its protein is CASSSYWTGEQNTEAFF.

Remarks on this clonotype: This sequence may be a read error, since a much larger clone differs from it by one base. The chain carries TRBV6-1 and TRBJ2-3; 7 bases align to TRBD2. The CDR3 spans 15 residues. Looked up from germline, CDR1 is MNHNS and CDR2 is SASEGT. The CDR3 DNA sequence: TGTGCCAGCGGTGAAGCGGGGCGTATTGGAGATACGCAGTATTTT. This sequence encodes CASGEAGRIGDTQYF.

The chain employs TRBV12-3 or TRBV12-4 and TRBJ1-5; possibly TRBD1 for D (6 bases). This CDR3 is built from 14 residues. V shed 6 bases and J shed 4 bases, with 13 bases lying between them. The CDR3 here is CASRTGTSNQPQHF. The CDR3 bases are TGTGCCAGCAGAACCGGGACATCTAATCAGCCCCAGCATTTT.

The chain links TRBV6-2 or TRBV6-3 to TRBJ1-5; the D gene is possibly TRBD1 (6 bases). The CDR3 length is 15 residues. CDR1 MNHEY and CDR2 SVGEGT come from the germline V gene. The V gene lost 3 bases and the J gene lost 1 base, with 10 bases spanning the gap. The CDR3 here is CASSYYGGSNQPQHF. The DNA of the CDR3 is TGTGCCAGCAGTTATTATGGGGGCAGCAATCAGCCCCAGCATTTT.

This clonotype was seen only a few times. V is TRBV15 and J is TRBJ1-2; D is unresolved. This CDR3 region has 14 residues. The V end was cut by 5 bases, the J end by 2 bases, with 12 bases between. The V gene's germline CDR1 is LNHNV and CDR2 YYDKDF (reference sequence). The DNA for the CDR3 is TGTGCCACCAGCGGAATAGACCGAAACTATGGCTACACCTTC. It encodes CATSGIDRNYGYTF. Variable domain in full (rest from reference TRBV15 and TRBJ1-2): DAMVIQNPRYQVTQFGKPVTLSCSQTLNHNVMYWYQQKSSQAPKLLFHYYDKDFNNEADTPDNFQSRRPNTSFCFLDIRSPGLGDTAMYLCATSGIDRNYGYTFGSGTRLTVV.

This clonotype was found many times. The V and J genes are TRBV6-2 or TRBV6-3 and TRBJ2-1; no definite D call. The CDR3 is 14 amino acids. The V gene's germline CDR1 is MNHEY and CDR2 SVGEGT. The V gene lost 7 bases and the J gene lost 2 bases, with 12 bases spanning the gap. The CDR3: CASTPDAAYNEQFF. The CDR3 bases are TGTGCCAGCACCCCGGACGCGGCCTACAATGAGCAGTTCTTC.

This clonotype has more than one count but fewer than ten. The chain carries TRBV6-5 and TRBJ2-7; 11 bases match TRBD2. The V gene's germline CDR1 is MNHEY and CDR2 SVGAGI. CDR3 size: 15 residues. V lost 1 base, J lost 3 bases, and 2 bases stayed unmatched. As DNA, the CDR3 is TGTGCCAGCAGTTACTTCGGGACTAGCGGCTACGAGCAGTACTTC. Protein: CASSYFGTSGYEQYF.

A few counts support this clonotype. The V call is TRBV19, the J call TRBJ2-3; 11 positions match TRBD2. The J segment lost 3 bases and the V segment lost 5 bases, leaving 4 bases of the junction unmatched. This CDR3 has 15 residues. Per the germline V gene, CDR1 is LNHDA and CDR2 is SQIVND (reference sequence). CDR3 in DNA: TGTGCCAGTAGTTTACGGACTAGCGGGACAGATACGCAGTATTTT. Encoded protein: CASSLRTSGTDTQYF.

The rearrangement joins TRBV14 to TRBJ2-1; either TRBD1 or TRBD2 may fit D (5 bases each). This CDR3 region has 13 residues. V was pared by 7 bases and J by 6 bases, with 13 bases between. Germline V lookup: CDR1 SGHDN, CDR2 FVKESK. The CDR3 DNA is TGTGCCAGCACCCGACAGAGGGGCAATGAGCAGTTCTTC. It specifies CASTRQRGNEQFF.

The sample holds a few counts of this clonotype. This chain links TRBV5-1 with TRBJ1-1; D is possibly TRBD1 (5 bases). The germline CDR1 and CDR2 sequences are SGHRS and YFSETQ. The V and J ends lost 0 bases and 3 bases respectively, with 9 bases between them. The CDR3 loop spans 14 amino acids. CDR3 region: CASSLGQTYTEAFF. The DNA of the CDR3 is TGCGCCAGCAGCTTGGGACAGACCTACACTGAAGCTTTCTTT.

This clonotype was counted only a few times. This sequence joins TRBV7-9 and TRBJ2-2; TRBD1 is a possible D gene (6 bases). The CDR3 covers 16 residues. Trimming removed 4 bases from V and 1 base from J, with 13 bases in between. Germline V gives CDR1 SEHNR, CDR2 FQNEAQ (reference sequence). CDR3: CASSSPRDKNTGELFF. The CDR3 DNA reads TGTGCCAGCAGCTCCCCCCGGGACAAGAACACCGGGGAGCTGTTTTTT.

The rearrangement uses TRBV29-1 and TRBJ1-1, with D hard to call. CDR1 is SQVTM, CDR2 ANQGSEA, per germline. The CDR3 is made up of 12 amino acids. Trimming left V 7 bases short and J 0 bases short, with 9 bases between. The CDR3 sequence is CSAGRMNTEAFF. CDR3 bases: TGCAGCGCAGGACGGATGAACACTGAAGCTTTCTTT.

This clonotype was seen many times. The rearrangement joins TRBV12-3 or TRBV12-4 to TRBJ1-3; D is ambiguous. The CDR3 has 14 amino acids. The V end was cut by 5 bases, the J end by 1 base, with 9 bases between. Here the CDR3 reads CASSPRGSGNTIYF. The DNA of the CDR3 is TGTGCCAGCAGTCCCCGGGGATCTGGAAACACCATATATTTT.

This clonotype appeared a few times. The chain combines TRBV15 with TRBJ1-3; D uncertain. The CDR3 has 15 amino acids. Looked up from germline, CDR1 is LNHNV and CDR2 is YYDKDF (reference sequence). V dropped 0 bases and J dropped 0 bases, with 6 bases sitting between them. CDR3 protein: CATSRDKGSGNTIYF. CDR3 in DNA: TGTGCCACCAGCAGAGATAAGGGCTCTGGAAACACCATATATTTT.

The genes are TRBV28 and TRBJ2-2, with TRBD1 as a possible D gene (6 bases). V was shortened by 5 bases and J by 4 bases, with 11 bases between the two germline ends. The CDR3 covers 14 residues. Germline V CDR1 and CDR2: MDHEN, SYDVKM. DNA of the CDR3: TGTGCCAGCAGTCCCCGGACAGTCACCGGGGAGCTGTTTTTT. It translates to CASSPRTVTGELFF.

As for this clonotype: The junction shows a germline mismatch at one end, possibly a read error. This rearrangement joins TRBV23-1 to TRBJ1-2; TRBD1 is a possible D gene (5 bases). TRBV23-1 qualifies as an ORF whose function is uncertain. The length of the CDR3 is 14 residues. CDR3 residues: CASSPPEGQDGYNF. In nucleotides, the CDR3 is TGCGCCAGCAGCCCTCCGGAGGGGCAGGATGGCTACAACTTC.

In its sample, this clonotype was seen a few times. The chain has TRBV28 and TRBJ2-2; perhaps D is TRBD1 or TRBD2 (5 bases each). The ends were cut back, 4 bases at V and 1 base at J, with 16 bases in the middle. Germline V gene data show CDR1 as MDHEN and CDR2 as SYDVKM. The length of the CDR3 is 17 residues. The CDR3 coding sequence is TGTGCCAGCAGTTCCCGGGACCGCAACGAGAACACCGGGGAGCTGTTTTTT. This translates into CASSSRDRNENTGELFF.

This clonotype was seen many times. The V and J genes are TRBV7-2 and TRBJ2-7; either TRBD1 or TRBD2 may supply D (5 bases each). The V end lost 1 base, the J end lost 1 base, and 8 bases lay between the germline ends. Germline CDR1 reads SGHTA; CDR2 reads FQGNSA. The CDR3 runs 14 residues. The CDR3 DNA sequence: TGTGCCAGCAGCTTAGGGGACCATTCCTACGAGCAGTACTTC. Protein product: CASSLGDHSYEQYF.

This clonotype was seen a handful of times. The chain is built from TRBV29-1 and TRBJ2-2; 8 bases agree with TRBD1. The CDR3 runs to 14 residues. V lost 6 bases to trimming and J lost 3 bases; unmatched junction nucleotides: 6. Germline-derived CDR1 and CDR2 are SQVTM and ANQGSEA. The CDR3 sequence: CSVDDRGDTGELFF. CDR3 in DNA: TGCAGCGTCGACGACAGGGGCGACACCGGGGAGCTGTTTTTT.

This clonotype was detected a few times. V is TRBV15 and J is TRBJ1-3, with a weak D call TRBD1 (5 bases). The CDR3 spans 14 residues. V dropped 4 bases and J dropped 4 bases, with 11 bases sitting between them. Germline V gene lookup returns CDR1 LNHNV and CDR2 YYDKDF (reference sequence). The CDR3 spells CATSKGAEGNTIYF. The DNA for the CDR3 is TGTGCCACCAGCAAAGGGGCCGAAGGAAACACCATATATTTT.

This clonotype was found a few times. CDR3 DNA sequence: TGTGCCAGCAGTTACACGGACGCCTACGAGCAGTACTTC. It encodes CASSYTDAYEQYF. The rearrangement uses TRBV6-5 and TRBJ2-7; D not certain. Per the germline V gene, CDR1 is MNHEY and CDR2 is SVGAGI. Trimming removed 2 bases at V and 2 bases at J, with 7 bases between. CDR3 length equals 13 residues.

The V call is TRBV19, the J call TRBJ1-2, with 8 nucleotides matching TRBD1. Germline lookup yields CDR1 LNHDA and CDR2 SQIVND (reference sequence). The CDR3 sequence is 13 residues long. Unmatched junction bases numbered 6, after V lost 5 bases and J lost 7 bases. The CDR3 nucleotides read TGTGCCAGTAGTGCCCGGACAGGGTTTGGCTACACCTTC. Amino acid sequence: CASSARTGFGYTF.

This clonotype was seen ten or more times. The J gene is TRBJ2-5, the V gene TRBV7-9; D is perhaps TRBD1 (6 bases). Germline V gives CDR1 SEHNR, CDR2 FQNEAQ (reference sequence). The CDR3 consists of 14 residues. The V and J ends lost 5 bases and 1 base respectively, with 11 bases between them. The chain's CDR3 is CASSTGQLQETQYF. The CDR3 bases are TGTGCCAGCAGCACAGGACAGCTCCAAGAGACCCAGTACTTC.